This TCR beta chain was found in a study of blood T cell repertoires in COVID-19. Study background: The study drew acute and convalescent COVID-19 samples from the United States, Italy and Spain. Sample material is recorded as cDNA or gDNA derived from T cells, B-cell-depleted T cells, or PBMCs.

The Seattle patients joined while their infection was active and were tracked longitudinally afterward. The germline CDR1 and CDR2 sequences are LNHDA and SQIVND (reference sequence). The CDR3 has 16 residues. Between the trimmed V and J ends, which lost 7 bases and 6 bases, there was a span of 24 bases. As originally analysed: Quantification of nucleated cells was approximated via reference gene primer amplification. The table came from immunoSEQ multiplex PCR; TCRdb's copy has only in-frame clones and leaves some out. V and J calls plus clone size are reproduced from that table; the DNA served to infer D and trimming. Counted here are roughly 68,000 clones, more than 85% occurring once; the ten biggest clones make up about 7%.

This sequence originates from a man aged 40-55 years with COVID-19, enrolled during active disease. The V gene is TRBV19, the J gene TRBJ1-1; TRBD1 might be the D (6 bases). The sample consisted of peripheral blood. The CDR3 bases are TGTGCCAGTACCCGGGACATCAGGCTTAGTGGCTCTGAAGCTTTCTTT. It encodes CASTRDIRLSGSEAFF.